A single sample is the source of the 21 T cell receptor beta chains below, sequenced in a study of blood T cell repertoires in COVID-19. Profiling relied on immunoSEQ multiplex PCR, and the TCRdb table lists in-frame clones only, not all of them. The data show some 120,000 clones, around 82% seen once. Sample: peripheral blood. These receptors were taken from a human donor in a cohort sampled during active COVID-19.

The V and J genes are TRBV5-6 and TRBJ1-2; 7 bases fit TRBD1. This CDR3 contains 13 residues. The germline V gene has CDR1 SGHDT and CDR2 YYEEEE. J lost 2 bases, V lost 3 bases, and 1 base had no gene match. CDR3 region: CASSSGQNYGYTF. Here the CDR3 DNA reads TGTGCCAGCAGCTCGGGACAGAACTATGGCTACACCTTC.

V and J are TRBV5-1 and TRBJ2-7; 8 bases line up with TRBD1. V trimming: 3 bases; J trimming: 1 base; junction bases outside the gene matches: 6. The CDR3 spans 15 residues. CDR1 is SGHRS and CDR2 is YFSETQ in the germline V gene. CDR3 nucleotides: TGCGCCAGCAGCTCACCGACAGGGGTGTCCTACGAGCAGTACTTC. Translation: CASSSPTGVSYEQYF. The entire variable domain, with the rest obtained from reference TRBV5-1 and TRBJ2-7, is as follows: KAGVTQTPRYLIKTRGQQVTLSCSPISGHRSVSWYQQTPGQGLQFLFEYFSETQRNKGNFPGRFSGRQFSNSRSEMNVSTLELGDSALYLCASSSPTGVSYEQYFGPGTRLTVT.

The gene calls are TRBV7-9 and TRBJ2-3; D is perhaps TRBD2 (5 bases). CDR1 SEHNR and CDR2 FQNEAQ come from the germline V gene (reference sequence). Trimming removed 7 bases at V and 3 bases at J, with 17 bases between. The CDR3 contains 15 residues. CDR3 amino acids: CASNLPGISTDTQYF. The CDR3 coding sequence is TGTGCCAGCAACCTCCCCGGGATCTCGACAGATACGCAGTATTTT.

J is TRBJ2-1 and V is TRBV29-1; 11 bases fit TRBD1. The CDR3 extends over 15 amino acids. V shed 7 bases and J 7 bases; nucleotides not matched to a gene: 12. CDR1 and CDR2 from the germline V gene are SQVTM and ANQGSEA. The CDR3 sequence is CSAQPGTGGFNEQFF. CDR3 nucleotide sequence: TGCAGCGCTCAACCCGGGACAGGGGGTTTTAATGAGCAGTTCTTC.

The chain recombines TRBV28 with TRBJ2-7; D might be TRBD1 (5 bases). V was cut by 5 bases and J by 0 bases, with 17 bases left in between. CDR3 length equals 16 residues. The germline V gene has CDR1 MDHEN and CDR2 SYDVKM. CDR3 amino acids: CASSPLKGPSSYEQYF. CDR3 sequence (DNA): TGTGCCAGCAGTCCCCTTAAGGGGCCGAGCTCCTACGAGCAGTACTTC.

V is TRBV23-1 and J is TRBJ2-3; tentative D call: TRBD1 (5 bases). TRBV23-1 is recorded as an ORF, its role being uncertain. The CDR3 is 15 amino acids. Trimming cost V 3 bases and J 0 bases, with 10 bases left between them. Here the CDR3 reads CASSHQGPSTDTQYF. CDR3 coding DNA: TGCGCCAGCAGTCACCAGGGCCCAAGCACAGATACGCAGTATTTT.

This clone was detected only a few times. The V and J genes are TRBV10-2 and TRBJ1-1; D perhaps matches TRBD1 (5 bases). Germline values: CDR1 WSHSY, CDR2 SAAADI. There are 14 residues in the CDR3. V gave up 7 bases and J gave up 3 bases, with 15 bases separating them. CDR3 coding DNA: TGCGCCAGCAAAATTGGGAGGGGAGACACTGAAGCTTTCTTT. It specifies CASKIGRGDTEAFF.

The J gene is TRBJ1-1, the V gene TRBV10-3, with 8 bases aligning to TRBD1. This CDR3 has 13 amino acids. Germline CDR1 is ENHRY and CDR2 is SYGVKD. The J segment lost 3 bases and the V segment lost 6 bases, leaving 3 bases of the junction unmatched. The CDR3 DNA reads as TGTGCCATCAGGGGACAGGTGGACACTGAAGCTTTCTTT. Its translation is CAIRGQVDTEAFF.

The CDR3 DNA follows: TGTGCCATCAGGACTCAGGGGAACACTGAAGCTTTCTTT. Translation gives CAIRTQGNTEAFF. V usage is TRBV10-3 and J usage is TRBJ1-1; possible D gene TRBD1, 5 bases. The germline V gene encodes CDR1 ENHRY and CDR2 SYGVKD. V lost 6 bases and J 1 base, leaving 9 bases between the germline ends. The CDR3 is 13 residues long.

The rearrangement uses TRBV4-1 and TRBJ1-1; no clear D gene. The V gene lost 0 bases and the J gene lost 4 bases, with 12 bases spanning the gap. Germline CDR1 MGHRA, CDR2 YSYEKL. This CDR3 contains 15 residues. The CDR3 here is CASSQERVEGTEAFF. DNA of the CDR3: TGCGCCAGCAGCCAAGAGAGGGTGGAGGGCACTGAAGCTTTCTTT.

The chain joins TRBV29-1 to TRBJ1-2, with 9 positions matching TRBD1. Germline CDR1 SQVTM, CDR2 ANQGSEA. Unmatched junction bases numbered 11, after V lost 4 bases and J lost 5 bases. The CDR3 runs to 15 residues. CDR3 in amino acids: CSVVKRTGEGYGYTF. The CDR3 DNA reads as TGCAGCGTTGTCAAGCGGACAGGGGAGGGGTATGGCTACACCTTC.

V gene TRBV6-4 combines with J gene TRBJ1-1, with a possible D match to TRBD1 (6 bases). Germline CDR1 reads MRHNA; CDR2 reads SNTAGT. Trimming stripped 4 bases from V and 1 base from J, with 7 bases between. The length of the CDR3 is 13 residues. CDR3 nucleotide sequence: TGTGCCAGCAGTGCACAGGGGAACACTGAAGCTTTCTTT. The encoded protein is CASSAQGNTEAFF.

V is TRBV7-9 and J is TRBJ2-6, with TRBD1 identical over 9 bases. This CDR3 contains 15 residues. Germline V gives CDR1 SEHNR, CDR2 FQNEAQ (reference sequence). V was pared by 10 bases and J by 2 bases, with 6 bases of the junction left unmatched. This CDR3 is CAIPQGATGANVLTF. In nucleotides, the CDR3 is TGTGCCATACCACAGGGGGCGACTGGGGCCAACGTCCTGACTTTC.

DNA for the CDR3: TGTGCCAGCAGCCCGGGAGGGGGGCGCACTGAAGCTTTCTTT. Amino acid sequence: CASSPGGGRTEAFF. The chain has TRBV11-3 and TRBJ1-1; TRBD1 might be the D (6 bases). The length of the CDR3 is 14 residues. CDR1 SGHNT and CDR2 YENEEA come from the germline V gene. The V and J ends lost 5 bases and 4 bases respectively, with 14 bases between them. The full variable domain, with the rest looked up from reference TRBV11-3 and TRBJ1-1, is EAGVVQSPRYKIIEKKQPVAFWCNPISGHNTLYWYLQNLGQGPELLIRYENEEAVDDSQLPKDRFSAERLKGVDSTLKIQPAELGDSAVYLCASSPGGGRTEAFFGQGTRLTVV.

This clone was seen more than once but under ten times. The chain is built from TRBV10-2 and TRBJ1-1, with 9 bases fitting TRBD1. V shed 5 bases and J 1 base; nucleotides not matched to a gene: 8. CDR3 length equals 16 residues. Germline assignment: CDR1 WSHSY and CDR2 SAAADI. The CDR3 nucleotides are TGCGCCAGCAGTCCTAAACAGGGGGCGGCGAACACTGAAGCTTTCTTT. Protein sequence: CASSPKQGAANTEAFF.

This clone was picked up a small number of times. This rearrangement joins TRBV18 to TRBJ2-7; 7 bases are a match to TRBD1. The CDR3 has 16 residues. Germline trimming cut 0 bases from V and 3 bases from J; bases unmatched to any gene: 8. Germline V gene data show CDR1 as KGHSH and CDR2 as LQKENI. The CDR3 region is CASSPPVQGSYYEQYF. The CDR3 DNA follows: TGTGCCAGCTCACCACCGGTACAGGGGAGTTACTACGAGCAGTACTTC. The full variable domain, its missing parts supplied by reference TRBV18 and TRBJ2-7, is NAGVMQNPRHLVRRRGQEARLRCSPMKGHSHVYWYRQLPEEGLKFMVYLQKENIIDESGMPKERFSAEFPKEGPSILRIQQVVRGDSAAYFCASSPPVQGSYYEQYFGPGTRLTVT.

This chain uses TRBV25-1 with TRBJ2-5; 7 bases are shared with TRBD1. Germline V gives CDR1 MGHDK, CDR2 SYGVNS. The V segment lost 3 bases and the J segment 5 bases; nucleotides outside the gene matches: 9. The CDR3 runs to 15 residues. The CDR3 sequence is CASSDNTGVSETQYF. For the CDR3, the DNA is TGTGCCAGCAGTGACAATACAGGGGTAAGTGAGACCCAGTACTTC. Full variable domain (outside the CDR3, taken from reference TRBV25-1 and TRBJ2-5): EADIYQTPRYLVIGTGKKITLECSQTMGHDKMYWYQQDPGMELHLIHYSYGVNSTEKGDLSSESTVSRIRTEHFPLTLESARPSHTSQYLCASSDNTGVSETQYFGPGTRLLVL.

The genes are TRBV19 and TRBJ1-2, with D maybe TRBD1 (5 bases). The CDR3 covers 13 residues. Germline loops: CDR1 LNHDA, CDR2 SQIVND (reference sequence). The V gene lost 5 bases and the J gene lost 4 bases, with 11 bases spanning the gap. The CDR3 DNA reads TGTGCCAGTAGTCAACAGGCCTCCTATGGCTACACCTTC. It specifies CASSQQASYGYTF.

This CDR3 reads CASSIAQGLSGNTIYF. In DNA form, the CDR3 reads TGTGCCAGTAGTATAGCTCAGGGCCTCTCTGGAAACACCATATATTTT. The rearrangement links TRBV19 to TRBJ1-3, with D maybe TRBD1 (5 bases). This CDR3 contains 16 residues. In germline, CDR1 is LNHDA, CDR2 SQIVND (reference sequence). V lost 1 base, J lost 0 bases, and 10 bases lay in between.

The rearrangement joins TRBV27 to TRBJ1-6, with D possibly being TRBD1 (5 bases). Germline values: CDR1 MNHEY, CDR2 SMNVEV (reference sequence). The length of the CDR3 is 17 residues. Trimming shortened V by 2 bases and J by 7 bases, and 18 bases separated the two germline ends. Written as DNA, the CDR3 is TGTGCCAGCAGTTTAACAGGCATACGAGAATTCAATTCACCCCTCCACTTT. Translating it yields CASSLTGIREFNSPLHF.

The V gene is TRBV9, the J gene TRBJ1-6; possibly TRBD1 for D (5 bases). Germline CDR1 and CDR2: SGDLS and YYNGEE. Trimming shortened V by 4 bases and J by 1 base, and 12 bases separated the two germline ends. The CDR3 covers 16 residues. The CDR3 here is CASSPRTRSYNSPLHF. For the CDR3, the DNA is TGTGCCAGCAGCCCAAGGACAAGATCCTATAATTCACCCCTCCACTTT.